This passage covers 14 T cell receptor beta chains from one sample sequenced in a study of Ad26.COV2.S vaccination and SARS-CoV-2 variants. The sample's treatment: about 20 received Ad26.COV2.S at low or high dose, single or two shots; about 5 received placebo; per-sample allocation not given. Samples came from day 63 after the first vaccine or placebo injection. Assay: immunoSEQ multiplex PCR; the TCRdb copy retains only in-frame clones and omits some. The table includes around 320,000 clones, roughly 80% detected once. Sequences were derived from peripheral blood, sampled in a trial of Ad26.COV2.S vaccine versus placebo. Receptor source: a person aged 18-60 years who received the Ad26.COV2.S COVID-19 vaccine or a placebo.

The chain links TRBV19 to TRBJ2-7; 9 bases line up with TRBD2. This CDR3 spans 14 amino acids. Germline V gene data show CDR1 as LNHDA and CDR2 as SQIVND (reference sequence). Unmatched junction bases numbered 2, after V lost 5 bases and J lost 0 bases. The CDR3 here is CASSWTSDSYEQYF. Written as DNA, the CDR3 is TGTGCCAGTAGTTGGACTAGCGACTCCTACGAGCAGTACTTC. The whole variable domain, remainder taken from reference TRBV19 and TRBJ2-7, is DGGITQSPKYLFRKEGQNVTLSCEQNLNHDAMYWYRQDPGQGLRLIYYSQIVNDFQKGDIAEGYSVSREKKESFPLTVTSAQKNPTAFYLCASSWTSDSYEQYFGPGTRLTVT.

The CDR3 reads CASSLAVGRGYNEQFF. The CDR3 DNA follows: TGTGCCAGCAGCTTAGCCGTGGGCAGGGGGTACAATGAGCAGTTCTTC. This chain uses TRBV7-2 with TRBJ2-1; 7 bases agree with TRBD1. Germline V gene data show CDR1 as SGHTA and CDR2 as FQGNSA. This CDR3 has 16 residues. V lost 0 bases, J lost 4 bases, and 6 bases stayed unmatched.

CDR3 in DNA: TGTGCCAGCTCTACAGGAAACACCATATATTTT. Protein: CASSTGNTIYF. The rearrangement uses TRBV5-4 and TRBJ1-3; D is unclear. V was trimmed by 7 bases and J by 4 bases, leaving 6 bases between them. The CDR3 spans 11 residues. CDR1 SGHNT and CDR2 YYREEE come from the germline V gene (reference sequence).

The rearrangement links TRBV5-1 to TRBJ2-5; 11 bases align to TRBD2. Per the germline V gene, CDR1 is SGHRS and CDR2 is YFSETQ. The CDR3 length is 15 residues. With V trimmed by 0 bases and J by 3 bases, 1 base remained unmatched. In nucleotides, the CDR3 is TGCGCCAGCAGCTTGGAACTAGCGGGGGAAGAGACCCAGTACTTC. It translates to CASSLELAGEETQYF.

This sequence joins TRBV9 and TRBJ1-2; 7 bases fit TRBD1. J gave up 5 bases and V 5 bases, and 21 bases lay outside the gene matches. There are 18 residues in the CDR3. Germline-derived CDR1 and CDR2 are SGDLS and YYNGEE. As DNA, the CDR3 is TGTGCCAGCAGTCCCAAAGTTGGACAGGACTCTTTTGGATATGGCTACACCTTC. Amino acids: CASSPKVGQDSFGYGYTF.

A few counts support this clone. The J gene is TRBJ2-7, the V gene TRBV6-5; 9 bases are shared with TRBD1. This CDR3 contains 15 residues. Trimming cost V 5 bases and J 2 bases; bases outside gene matches: 7. Germline CDR1 MNHEY, CDR2 SVGAGI. The CDR3 bases are TGTGCCAGCAGTCCCGGGACAGGGACCCCCTACGAGCAGTACTTC. This translates into CASSPGTGTPYEQYF.

The chain joins TRBV6-2 or TRBV6-3 to TRBJ1-5; D is uncertain. V shed 2 bases and J shed 0 bases, with 2 bases lying between them. CDR3 length: 13 amino acids. Germline V gene lookup returns CDR1 MNHEY and CDR2 SVGEGT. The CDR3: CASSYGSNQPQHF. CDR3 DNA sequence: TGTGCCAGCAGTTACGGTAGCAATCAGCCCCAGCATTTT.

The chain couples TRBV3-1 (or the pseudogene TRBV3-2) to TRBJ1-1; TRBD1 aligns across 12 bases. V lost 4 bases and J lost 0; bases outside the gene matches: 9. CDR1 and CDR2 from the germline V gene are LGHDT and YNNKEL (reference sequence). CDR3 length: 18 amino acids. CDR3 loop: CASSLSTGTGGLNTEAFF. The CDR3 DNA follows: TGTGCCAGCAGCCTTTCAACCGGGACAGGGGGCCTGAACACTGAAGCTTTCTTT.

The rearrangement joins TRBV5-5 to TRBJ1-2; D gene unclear. The CDR3 runs 15 residues. CDR1 and CDR2 from the germline V gene are SGHKS and YYEKEE (reference sequence). With 0 bases removed from V and 4 bases from J, the gap between germline ends came to 13 bases. This CDR3 is CASSLEWKGSYGYTF. The CDR3 DNA follows: TGTGCCAGCAGCTTGGAGTGGAAGGGTAGCTATGGCTACACCTTC.

This clone was seen only once. V gene TRBV4-1 combines with J gene TRBJ1-5; no clear D. V was clipped by 0 bases and J by 4 bases, with 10 bases between them. The CDR3 spans 15 residues. Germline CDR1 and CDR2: MGHRA and YSYEKL. The CDR3 spells CASSQEGNPNQPQHF. The CDR3 DNA is TGCGCCAGCAGCCAAGAGGGTAACCCTAATCAGCCCCAGCATTTT.

The V and J genes are TRBV28 and TRBJ1-5; D is ambiguous. Germline assignment: CDR1 MDHEN and CDR2 SYDVKM. The CDR3 runs to 13 residues. With 5 bases removed from V and 9 bases from J, the gap between germline ends came to 14 bases. The CDR3 is CASSLPGFRPQHF. For the CDR3, the DNA is TGTGCCAGCAGTCTCCCGGGGTTCCGGCCCCAGCATTTT.

The V call is TRBV9, the J call TRBJ1-1; D is uncertain. The V gene's germline CDR1 is SGDLS and CDR2 YYNGEE. The V and J ends lost 7 bases and 0 bases respectively, with 4 bases between them. The CDR3 runs 11 residues. CDR3 coding DNA: TGTGCCAGCGGTATGAACACTGAAGCTTTCTTT. Its protein is CASGMNTEAFF.

The V and J genes are TRBV5-5 and TRBJ2-7; 8 bases line up with TRBD1. The CDR3 is 15 amino acids. V lost 0 bases and J lost 2; bases outside the gene matches: 4. Germline CDR1 is SGHKS and CDR2 is YYEKEE (reference sequence). This CDR3 is CASSLDRGMTYEQYF. The CDR3 DNA reads as TGTGCCAGCAGCTTGGACAGGGGGATGACCTACGAGCAGTACTTC.

The V call is TRBV21-1, the J call TRBJ2-5. TRBV21-1 is a pseudogene locus. The CDR3 length is 17 residues. The CDR3 DNA reads TGTGCCAGCAGCAAAGGACCGGGACGGGGACCTCAAGAGACCCAGTACTTC. It yields the protein CASSKGPGRGPQETQYF.